Reported below is one T cell receptor (beta chain). The data stem from a study of blood T cell repertoires in COVID-19. Study context: PBMCs, B-cell-depleted T cells, or T cells provided the cDNA or gDNA that made up the material.

V dropped 5 bases and J dropped 5 bases, with 12 bases sitting between them. Germline values: CDR1 SEHNR, CDR2 FQNEAQ (reference sequence). The CDR3 runs to 13 residues. Study processing details: Reference gene primer amplification yielded estimated nucleated cell counts. The repertoire was sequenced with immunoSEQ multiplex PCR; TCRdb's copy has only in-frame clones and lacks some. V and J calls and clone size are copied from that table; D and trimming were computed from the DNA. Of 150,000 to 200,000 clones in the sample, roughly 88% were seen once. This TCR came from an elderly woman with acute or convalescent COVID-19. Sequences were obtained from peripheral blood. This chain uses TRBV7-9 with TRBJ2-5; unclear D gene. The CDR3 region has the DNA TGTGCCAGCAGCCGTGACACGATGGAGACCCAGTACTTC. This translates into CASSRDTMETQYF.